A selection of T cell receptor beta chains follows, all from one sample in a study of blood T cell repertoires in COVID-19. Assay: immunoSEQ multiplex PCR; the TCRdb copy retains only in-frame clones and omits some. In the table there are roughly 230,000 clones, 65% to 90% of which are singletons. Source material: peripheral blood. The receptors were gathered from a woman between 45 and 60 years old with acute or convalescent COVID-19. Both conserved end residues are part of each CDR3. A D gene is named only where the DNA matches it firmly. Part of the rows lack a size; the others show once, few, many or a class for expanded clones.

once	.	TRBV5-1	TRBJ1-6	CASSGAGEYSPLHF	TGCGCCAGCAGCGGAGCAGGGGAATATTCACCCCTCCACTTT
.	.	TRBV5-6	TRBJ2-7	CASSGTRVLDEQYF	TGTGCCAGCAGCGGCACACGGGTTCTCGACGAGCAGTACTTC
.	.	TRBV4-1	TRBJ1-5	CASSLLPLIQPQHF	TGCGCCAGCAGCCTCCTACCACTGATTCAGCCCCAGCATTTT
.	.	TRBV7-9	TRBJ1-1	CASSLQNTEAFF	TGTGCCAGCAGCTTACAGAACACTGAAGCTTTCTTT
.	TRBD2	TRBV7-8	TRBJ2-1	CASRRTSGVSYNEQFF	TGTGCCAGCAGAAGGACTAGCGGGGTGTCCTACAATGAGCAGTTCTTC
.	TRBD2	TRBV5-4	TRBJ2-1	CASSSTSGIGNEQFF	TGTGCCAGCAGCAGCACTAGCGGGATTGGGAATGAGCAGTTCTTC
.	.	TRBV6-5	TRBJ1-6	CASKVGVSPLHF	TGTGCCAGCAAGGTGGGCGTTTCACCCCTCCACTTT
.	TRBD1	TRBV28	TRBJ1-5	CASSLWGQGDQPQHF	TGTGCCAGCAGTTTATGGGGACAGGGGGATCAGCCCCAGCATTTT
.	.	TRBV12-5	TRBJ2-2	CASGLVRVRGRELFF	TGTGCTAGTGGTTTGGTAAGAGTCAGGGGCCGGGAGCTGTTTTTT
.	TRBD1	TRBV30	TRBJ1-4	CAWSYGQAHAKLFF	TGTGCCTGGAGTTACGGACAGGCCCACGCAAAACTGTTTTTT
.	.	TRBV11-2	TRBJ2-7	CASSLVVITGSYEQYF	TGTGCCAGCAGCTTAGTAGTAATAACAGGTAGCTACGAGCAGTACTTC
.	.	TRBV19	TRBJ2-1	CASSPQPAGSEWDNEQFF	TGTGCCAGTAGTCCCCAGCCGGCGGGGTCCGAGTGGGACAATGAGCAGTTCTTC
.	.	TRBV6-6	TRBJ2-1	CASSYWGDEQFF	TGTGCCAGCAGTTACTGGGGGGATGAGCAGTTCTTC
.	.	TRBV7-2	TRBJ2-2	CASSLAGGQSSGELFF	TGTGCCAGCAGCTTAGCGGGGGGACAGTCCTCCGGGGAGCTGTTTTTT
few	TRBD2	TRBV6-6	TRBJ2-2	CASRPVAGAPGELFF	TGTGCCAGCAGACCAGTAGCGGGAGCGCCCGGGGAGCTGTTTTTT
.	.	TRBV10-1	TRBJ2-7	CAGEAVQQYF	TGCGCCGGGGAGGCCGTCCAGCAGTACTTC
.	TRBD1	TRBV28	TRBJ1-4	CASRTQGTNEKLFF	TGTGCCAGCAGGACACAGGGGACTAATGAAAAACTGTTTTTT